This passage covers 32 T cell receptor beta chains from one sample sequenced in a study of T cell responses to AZD1222 COVID-19 vaccine. Produced via immunoSEQ multiplex PCR; TCRdb's table is partial and in-frame only. The sample has approximately 270,000 clones, roughly 93% seen once. The sample in question was peripheral blood, obtained 28 days after the second AZD1222 dose. These receptor sequences come from an adult who received the AZD1222 COVID-19 vaccine.

The gene calls are TRBV27 and TRBJ2-2; D not resolved. Trimming removed 0 bases at V and 10 bases at J, with 18 bases between. CDR1 and CDR2 (germline): MNHEY, SMNVEV (reference sequence). The CDR3 length is 16 residues. The CDR3 coding sequence is TGTGCCAGCAGTTTATCCCGGAGAACTATAATTGCGGAGCTGTTTTTT. Amino acid sequence: CASSLSRRTIIAELFF.

The chain combines TRBV2 with TRBJ1-5, with D possibly TRBD1 on 6 matching bases. CDR1 and CDR2 (germline): SNHLY, FYNNEI. Trimming took off 6 bases at V and 6 bases at J, with 18 bases between the two ends. There are 15 residues in the CDR3. CDR3 nucleotide sequence: TGTGCCAGCAGACCGGGACAAGGATCAGGTCAGCCCCAGCATTTT. Translating it yields CASRPGQGSGQPQHF.

The rearrangement links TRBV27 to TRBJ2-7; TRBD2 matches 7 bases. CDR1 and CDR2 from the germline V gene are MNHEY and SMNVEV (reference sequence). J lost 12 bases, V lost 0 bases, and 8 bases had no gene match. The CDR3 runs 13 residues. The CDR3 region has the DNA TGTGCCAGCAGTTTATCGAGACGGGGGGTGAGGTACTTC. Amino acids: CASSLSRRGVRYF.

The chain carries TRBV7-2 and TRBJ2-1, with 7 bases that match TRBD1. Germline V lookup: CDR1 SGHTA, CDR2 FQGNSA. CDR3 length equals 14 residues. The trim removed 5 bases at V and 5 bases at J, leaving 6 bases unmatched. In DNA form, the CDR3 reads TGTGCCAGCAGCAACTGGGACAGACACAATGAGCAGTTCTTC. Amino acid sequence: CASSNWDRHNEQFF.

The J gene is TRBJ1-4, the V gene TRBV5-5; D gene uncertain. The CDR3 has 14 residues. Germline-derived CDR1 and CDR2 are SGHKS and YYEKEE (reference sequence). V dropped 4 bases and J dropped 5 bases, with 12 bases sitting between them. The CDR3 here is CASSKGVENEKLFF. The CDR3 nucleotides are TGTGCCAGCAGCAAGGGTGTGGAGAATGAAAAACTGTTTTTT.

The chain recombines TRBV18 with TRBJ2-7; possible D gene TRBD2, 6 bases. CDR3 length equals 14 residues. V lost 3 bases, J lost 2 bases, and 11 bases lay in between. CDR1 and CDR2 from the germline V gene are KGHSH and LQKENI. CDR3 nucleotide sequence: TGTGCCAGCTCACCGAAACGGGGGACCTACGAGCAGTACTTC. It translates to CASSPKRGTYEQYF.

The sample holds one count of this clone. The gene calls are TRBV7-9 and TRBJ2-2; 8 bases line up with TRBD2. The CDR3 loop spans 18 amino acids. V lost 5 bases, J lost 0 bases, and 11 bases stayed unmatched. The V gene's germline CDR1 is SEHNR and CDR2 FQNEAQ (reference sequence). The DNA of the CDR3 is TGTGCCAGCAGCCTTCTGCGGGGGGCCCTTACGAACACCGGGGAGCTGTTTTTT. Protein: CASSLLRGALTNTGELFF.

The genes are TRBV2 and TRBJ2-7; D may be TRBD2 (7 bases). CDR1 is SNHLY, CDR2 FYNNEI, per germline. V gave up 6 bases and J gave up 0 bases, with 15 bases separating them. This CDR3 is 15 amino acids long. CDR3 nucleotide sequence: TGTGCCAGCAGAGGGGGGGCAGGGAGCTCCTACGAGCAGTACTTC. Translating it yields CASRGGAGSSYEQYF.

In DNA form, the CDR3 reads TGTGCCAGCTCACCAACATATGGGGACAATGAGCAGTTCTTC. Translation gives CASSPTYGDNEQFF. The chain has TRBV18 and TRBJ2-1; D unresolved. The germline V and J ends were trimmed by 2 bases and 5 bases, with 10 bases remaining between them. This CDR3 comprises 14 residues. From germline, CDR1 is KGHSH and CDR2 LQKENI.

The chain joins TRBV19 to TRBJ2-3, with a tentative D call TRBD1 (5 bases). The CDR3 is 16 amino acids. CDR1 is LNHDA and CDR2 is SQIVND in the germline V gene (reference sequence). V lost 5 bases to trimming and J lost 0 bases, with 15 bases between them. The CDR3, as DNA: TGTGCCAGTAGTGCCGACGGACAAACTAGCACAGATACGCAGTATTTT. This translates into CASSADGQTSTDTQYF.

This chain uses TRBV19 with TRBJ2-1, with a weak D call TRBD1 (6 bases). From germline, CDR1 is LNHDA and CDR2 SQIVND (reference sequence). The germline V and J ends were trimmed by 4 bases and 0 bases, with 10 bases remaining between them. The CDR3 sequence is 15 residues long. The CDR3 coding sequence is TGTGCCAGTAGTACTGGGACAAGCTCCTACAATGAGCAGTTCTTC. It yields the protein CASSTGTSSYNEQFF.

J is TRBJ2-5 and V is TRBV5-1, with D tentatively TRBD2 (5 bases). The V gene's germline CDR1 is SGHRS and CDR2 YFSETQ. V gave up 4 bases and J gave up 5 bases, with 12 bases separating them. This CDR3 region has 13 residues. The CDR3 DNA is TGCGCCAGCAGCCTGGACTCTGGGGAGACCCAGTACTTC. Amino acid sequence: CASSLDSGETQYF.

This clone was detected once. The chain is built from TRBV28 and TRBJ1-1; no firm D call. This CDR3 is 15 amino acids long. The V and J ends lost 4 bases and 0 bases respectively, with 12 bases between them. Germline CDR1 and CDR2: MDHEN and SYDVKM. Here the CDR3 reads CASSSFGIMNTEAFF. The CDR3 nucleotides are TGTGCCAGCAGTTCTTTCGGGATTATGAACACTGAAGCTTTCTTT.

This rearrangement joins TRBV6-5 to TRBJ2-4; 10 nucleotides align to TRBD1. This CDR3 is built from 14 residues. The V and J ends lost 5 bases and 7 bases, in that order; junction bases with no gene match: 5. The germline V gene encodes CDR1 MNHEY and CDR2 SVGAGI. CDR3 amino acids: CASSPGTGVNIQYF. The CDR3 DNA sequence: TGTGCCAGCAGTCCCGGGACAGGGGTGAACATTCAGTACTTC.

CDR3 sequence reads: CASSQEPFTFFYEQYF. The CDR3 nucleotides are TGCGCCAGCAGTCAAGAGCCCTTTACTTTTTTCTACGAGCAGTACTTC. The rearrangement links TRBV23-1 to TRBJ2-7, with D uncertain. TRBV23-1 is sorted into the ORF group, with uncertain function. Trimming cost V 2 bases and J 3 bases, with 17 bases left between them. The CDR3 consists of 16 residues.

This chain connects TRBV9 to TRBJ2-7; D not resolved. CDR1 and CDR2 (germline): SGDLS, YYNGEE. The CDR3 totals 13 residues. Trimming shortened V by 3 bases and J by 6 bases, and 13 bases separated the two germline ends. CDR3 sequence: CASSARRGGEQYF. CDR3 sequence (DNA): TGTGCCAGCAGCGCCCGGCGAGGCGGCGAGCAGTACTTC.

The chain joins TRBV12-3 or TRBV12-4 to TRBJ1-5; possible D gene TRBD1, 6 bases. The CDR3 covers 13 residues. V lost 6 bases to trimming and J lost 7 bases, with 13 bases between them. The CDR3, as DNA: TGTGCCAGCAGCTCAGGGGCCACACAGCCCCAGCATTTT. Its translation: CASSSGATQPQHF.

This chain joins TRBV28 and TRBJ1-5, with unresolved D. This CDR3 comprises 14 residues. Germline lookup yields CDR1 MDHEN and CDR2 SYDVKM. Trimming shortened V by 8 bases and J by 11 bases, and 22 bases separated the two germline ends. This CDR3 reads CASSEGFRGGSQHF. CDR3 DNA: TGTGCCAGCTCCGAAGGGTTTCGCGGTGGATCCCAGCATTTT.

The V call is TRBV3-1 (or the pseudogene TRBV3-2), the J call TRBJ1-6; no clear D. Trimming pared 8 bases from V and 0 bases from J, leaving 5 bases between. The CDR3 has 13 residues. Germline CDR1 reads LGHDT; CDR2 reads YNNKEL (reference sequence). This CDR3 is CASGSSYNSPLHF. DNA for the CDR3: TGTGCCAGCGGGAGCTCCTATAATTCACCCCTCCACTTT.

In this sample, this clone turned up once. This sequence joins TRBV24-1 and TRBJ1-5; D is ambiguous. V was pared by 4 bases and J by 4 bases, with 7 bases between. The CDR3 loop spans 13 amino acids. Germline assignment: CDR1 KGHDR and CDR2 SFDVKD. The CDR3 sequence: CATSDRINQPQHF. The CDR3 nucleotides are TGTGCCACCAGTGACCGTATAAATCAGCCCCAGCATTTT.

This clone was picked up one time. This sample also contains other DNA sequences that code for the same CDR3. V usage is TRBV9 and J usage is TRBJ2-3; D unclear. The CDR3 has 12 amino acids. Germline V gene data show CDR1 as SGDLS and CDR2 as YYNGEE. V dropped 0 bases and J dropped 5 bases, with 4 bases sitting between them. The CDR3 region is CASSVEKDTQYF. DNA of the CDR3: TGTGCCAGCAGCGTAGAAAAAGATACGCAGTATTTT.

This sequence joins TRBV19 and TRBJ2-3; 8 bases are shared with TRBD2. Losses at the gene ends were 7 bases for V and 0 bases for J; bases not matched to a gene: 15. The V gene's germline CDR1 is LNHDA and CDR2 SQIVND (reference sequence). CDR3 length: 18 amino acids. This CDR3 reads CASTRGASGRTSTDTQYF. CDR3 nucleotide sequence: TGTGCCAGTACCCGAGGGGCTAGCGGGCGAACTAGCACAGATACGCAGTATTTT.

This clone was detected only a few times. The chain couples TRBV5-4 to TRBJ1-6, with TRBD1 matching over 9 bases. After removal of 5 bases from V and 7 bases from J, the junction contained 4 bases not matched to a gene. The germline V gene has CDR1 SGHNT and CDR2 YYREEE (reference sequence). CDR3 length: 14 amino acids. The CDR3 loop reads CASRTDRGNSPLHF. The DNA for the CDR3 is TGTGCCAGCAGGACGGACAGGGGAAATTCACCCCTCCACTTT.

J is TRBJ1-5 and V is TRBV28; 8 nucleotides match TRBD1. CDR3 length: 12 amino acids. CDR1 is MDHEN and CDR2 is SYDVKM in the germline V gene. The V and J ends lost 6 bases and 14 bases, in that order; junction bases with no gene match: 9. CDR3 amino acids: CASRDPGTGEHF. The CDR3 nucleotides are TGTGCCAGCAGAGATCCCGGGACAGGCGAGCATTTT.

This clone was seen just once. The CDR3 sequence: CASSKGLNTQYF. CDR3 bases: TGTGCCAGCAGTAAAGGGCTGAATACGCAGTATTTT. This chain links TRBV28 with TRBJ2-3, with D hard to call. The CDR3 is 12 amino acids. The germline V and J ends were trimmed by 5 bases and 7 bases, with 10 bases remaining between them. The germline gives CDR1 MDHEN, CDR2 SYDVKM.

The rearrangement uses TRBV5-6 and TRBJ1-6; the D gene is possibly TRBD1 (6 bases). This CDR3 has 16 residues. Trimming pared 1 base from V and 0 bases from J, leaving 8 bases between. Germline assignment: CDR1 SGHDT and CDR2 YYEEEE. The CDR3 DNA sequence: TGTGCCAGCAGCTTGCAGGGGAGCTCCTATAATTCACCCCTCCACTTT. Protein: CASSLQGSSYNSPLHF. Drawing the rest from reference TRBV5-6 and TRBJ1-6, the complete variable domain is DAGVTQSPTHLIKTRGQQVTLRCSPKSGHDTVSWYQQALGQGPQFIFQYYEEEERQRGNFPDRFSGHQFPNYSSELNVNALLLGDSALYLCASSLQGSSYNSPLHFGNGTRLTVT.

V usage is TRBV19 and J usage is TRBJ2-7; 12 bases are a match to TRBD2. Looked up from germline, CDR1 is LNHDA and CDR2 is SQIVND (reference sequence). This CDR3 spans 18 amino acids. The V gene end was trimmed by 3 bases and the J gene end by 4 bases; junction bases not matched to a gene: 13. The CDR3 nucleotides read TGTGCCAGTAGTATCATTTACTCCGGGACTAGCGGGCATTACGAGCAGTACTTC. This codes for CASSIIYSGTSGHYEQYF. Filled out from reference TRBV19 and TRBJ2-7, the complete variable domain reads DGGITQSPKYLFRKEGQNVTLSCEQNLNHDAMYWYRQDPGQGLRLIYYSQIVNDFQKGDIAEGYSVSREKKESFPLTVTSAQKNPTAFYLCASSIIYSGTSGHYEQYFGPGTRLTVT.

The chain carries TRBV2 and TRBJ2-1; D gene unclear. The CDR3 sequence is 11 residues long. Germline lookup yields CDR1 SNHLY and CDR2 FYNNEI. With 7 bases removed from V and 11 bases from J, the gap between germline ends came to 12 bases. The CDR3, as DNA: TGTGCCAGCAAGGACCGCCCCAAGCAGTTCTTC. Protein sequence: CASKDRPKQFF.

The rearrangement joins TRBV5-6 to TRBJ1-4; D is unresolved. This CDR3 contains 14 residues. Germline-derived CDR1 and CDR2 are SGHDT and YYEEEE. Trimming removed 0 bases at V and 5 bases at J, with 8 bases between. CDR3 sequence: CASSLAGINEKLFF. The DNA for the CDR3 is TGTGCCAGCAGCTTGGCCGGGATAAATGAAAAACTGTTTTTT.

This chain uses TRBV5-6 with TRBJ1-2; D is possibly TRBD1 (5 bases). The germline V gene encodes CDR1 SGHDT and CDR2 YYEEEE. V was trimmed by 6 bases and J by 7 bases, leaving 22 bases between them. CDR3 length: 15 residues. The chain's CDR3 is CASTPTARVGPGYTF. The CDR3 region has the DNA TGTGCCAGCACCCCGACAGCCCGGGTAGGTCCTGGCTACACCTTC.

The rearrangement links TRBV15 to TRBJ2-3, with 7 bases matching TRBD2. CDR1 is LNHNV and CDR2 is YYDKDF in the germline V gene (reference sequence). The CDR3 has 15 residues. V lost 4 bases to trimming and J lost 4 bases; unmatched junction nucleotides: 8. The CDR3 coding sequence is TGTGCCACCAGCAAATCGGCGGGAGTAGCAGATACGCAGTATTTT. Its translation is CATSKSAGVADTQYF.

This chain uses TRBV7-8 with TRBJ2-7; D possibly matches TRBD1 or TRBD2 (5 bases each). This CDR3 has 14 residues. CDR1 is SGHVS, CDR2 FQNEAQ, per germline. Trimming removed 2 bases from V and 4 bases from J, with 12 bases in between. In DNA form, the CDR3 reads TGTGCCAGCAGCTTAAGCCGGGGCCTTTACGAGCAGTACTTC. Amino acids: CASSLSRGLYEQYF.